The 6 T cell receptor beta chains presented below share a single source sample, sequenced in a study of blood T cell repertoires in COVID-19. The data were produced by immunoSEQ multiplex PCR, yet TCRdb's version contains in-frame clones alone and is incomplete. The table has 310,000 or so clones, 87% seen once. What was sequenced was peripheral blood. These receptors were taken from a woman aged 45-60 years who had recovered from COVID-19.

The rearrangement uses TRBV12-5 and TRBJ1-1; the match to TRBD1 covers 10 bases. Germline V gene sequence: CDR1 LGHNT, CDR2 FRNRAP. The CDR3 is 14 amino acids. The V and J ends lost 7 bases and 4 bases, in that order; junction bases with no gene match: 6. The CDR3 here is CASAPDRGFTEAFF. The CDR3 region has the DNA TGTGCTAGTGCCCCGGACAGGGGGTTCACTGAAGCTTTCTTT.

The V and J genes are TRBV30 and TRBJ2-3; 13 nucleotides agree with TRBD2. The V and J ends lost 0 bases and 6 bases, in that order; junction bases with no gene match: 9. CDR1 is GTSNPN and CDR2 is SVGIG in the germline V gene (reference sequence). The CDR3 length is 17 residues. The CDR3: CAWSVPALAGGWDTQYF. The CDR3, as DNA: TGTGCCTGGAGTGTACCTGCACTAGCGGGGGGGTGGGATACGCAGTATTTT.

V usage is TRBV9 and J usage is TRBJ2-2, with D possibly TRBD1 on 6 matching bases. The V end was cut by 0 bases, the J end by 0 bases, with 9 bases between. The CDR3 sequence is 16 residues long. Per germline, CDR1 SGDLS and CDR2 YYNGEE. The CDR3 loop reads CASSVDTGSNTGELFF. The CDR3 coding sequence is TGTGCCAGCAGCGTAGATACAGGGTCGAACACCGGGGAGCTGTTTTTT.

The chain couples TRBV10-3 to TRBJ1-3, with 7 nucleotides matching TRBD1. V lost 7 bases, J lost 0 bases, and 6 bases stayed unmatched. The V gene's germline CDR1 is ENHRY and CDR2 SYGVKD. CDR3 length equals 15 residues. The CDR3 DNA reads TGTGCCATCAAATCGGGACAGTACTCTGGAAACACCATATATTTT. Protein product: CAIKSGQYSGNTIYF.

This clone came up a few times. This rearrangement joins TRBV7-8 to TRBJ2-7; D is possibly TRBD2 (6 bases). The ends were cut back, 3 bases at V and 2 bases at J, with 8 bases in the middle. CDR1 SGHVS and CDR2 FQNEAQ come from the germline V gene. CDR3 length equals 13 residues. The CDR3 region has the DNA TGTGCCAGCAGCTTGTTAGCGGCCTACGAGCAGTACTTC. It yields the protein CASSLLAAYEQYF.

The chain carries TRBV27 and TRBJ2-4; D is uncertain. The CDR3 has 14 residues. Trimming shortened V by 5 bases and J by 8 bases, and 16 bases separated the two germline ends. Germline values: CDR1 MNHEY, CDR2 SMNVEV (reference sequence). CDR3: CASSPTTLPDIQYF. The CDR3, as DNA: TGTGCCAGCAGTCCAACTACCCTCCCGGACATTCAGTACTTC.